This T cell receptor beta chain comes out of a study of cytomegalovirus exposure and HLA in healthy donors. The primer mix had 60 Vbeta and 13 Jbeta primers. Sequencing was performed with immunoSEQ multiplex PCR; in TCRdb, only in-frame clones are kept and a portion is missing. The sample consists of 100,000 to 150,000 clones, about 82% of them appearing once. This clone occurred a few times. CDR1 is SNHLY and CDR2 is FYNNEI in the germline V gene. Trimming cost V 4 bases and J 3 bases, with 13 bases left between them. The CDR3 contains 14 residues. The sequence derives from a man aged 50-59 years in good health and CMV-seronegative. Material for sequencing was PBMCs. The chain carries TRBV2 and TRBJ2-7; possible D gene TRBD2, 7 bases. This CDR3 is CASSGAGASYEQYV. The CDR3 DNA sequence: TGTGCCAGCAGTGGGGCGGGGGCCAGCTACGAGCAGTACGTC.